This T cell receptor beta chain originates from a study of cytomegalovirus exposure and HLA in healthy donors. Study findings and constraints: Upon later analysis, HLA-associated TCR beta chains proved more clonally expanded than other, equally common chains.

A remark on this clone: Antigen: not known.

CDR1 and CDR2 from the germline V gene are MDHEN and SYDVKM. J lost 6 bases, V lost 1 base, and 6 bases had no gene match. This CDR3 region has 15 residues. PCR employed 60 Vbeta and 13 Jbeta primers. The repertoire was sequenced with immunoSEQ multiplex PCR; TCRdb's copy has only in-frame clones and lacks some. This sample yields 140,000 to 150,000 clones, of which 80% to 90% are seen a single time; 4.3% belongs to the top ten. Though nominally healthy at sampling, donors likely had unrecorded immune exposures. The source of this sequence is a woman between 40 and 55 years old in good health and CMV-seropositive. The chain employs TRBV28 and TRBJ2-7, with 10 positions matching TRBD1. Sequences were obtained from PBMCs. Here the CDR3 DNA reads TGTGCCAGCAGTTTATTCGACAGGGGGCCCTCCGAGCAGTACTTC. Translating gives CASSLFDRGPSEQYF.